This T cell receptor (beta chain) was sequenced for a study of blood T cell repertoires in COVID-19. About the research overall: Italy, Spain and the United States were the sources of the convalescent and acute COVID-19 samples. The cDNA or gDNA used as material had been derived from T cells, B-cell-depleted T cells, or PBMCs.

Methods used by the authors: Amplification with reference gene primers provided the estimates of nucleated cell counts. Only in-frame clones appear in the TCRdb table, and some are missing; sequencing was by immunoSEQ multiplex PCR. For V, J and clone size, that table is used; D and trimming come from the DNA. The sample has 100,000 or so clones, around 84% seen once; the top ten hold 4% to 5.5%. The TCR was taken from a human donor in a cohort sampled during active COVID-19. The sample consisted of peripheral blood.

The DNA for the CDR3 is TGCGCCAGCAGCCAAGGGGCGGGGGCGCTTTCAGGCGGGGAGCTGTTTTTT. It specifies CASSQGAGALSGGELFF. The rearrangement uses TRBV4-1 and TRBJ2-2; possibly TRBD2 for D (7 bases). Germline V gene sequence: CDR1 MGHRA, CDR2 YSYEKL. Trimming shortened V by 1 base and J by 7 bases, and 19 bases separated the two germline ends. The CDR3 contains 17 residues.